This T cell receptor (beta chain) was found in a study of cytomegalovirus exposure and HLA in healthy donors. Findings and limits, study-wide: The authors judged a highly shared variant cluster likely a sequencing artifact.

From germline, CDR1 is LGHNA and CDR2 YSLEER. CDR3 length: 14 residues. PCR used 60 Vbeta primers and 13 Jbeta primers. The protocol was immunoSEQ multiplex PCR, while the TCRdb copy is restricted to in-frame clones and leaves out a portion. This sample's table reports about 100,000 clones. Remarks on this clone: Its cognate antigen is unknown. The junction departs from the called germline gene at one end, perhaps through a read error.

The rearrangement joins TRBV4-3 to TRBJ2-7, with a possible D match to TRBD1 (6 bases). Source material: PBMCs. This receptor was taken from a girl aged 10-17 years in good health and CMV-seropositive. For the CDR3, the DNA is TGCGCCAGCAGCCAAGGACCACCTCAGGGGTATGGGAACTTC. This codes for CASSQGPPQGYGNF.